The sequence of this T cell receptor beta chain was determined in a study of T cells in tumors after PD-1 blockade. Study information: Excluded were patients with checkpoint blockade, immunosuppressants, or radiotherapy or other anti-cancer therapy within 4 weeks. During anti-PD-1 treatment, some patients continued daily vismodegib 150 mg. Peripheral blood samples averaged 36,536 unique clonotypes and more than 100,000 templates.

The CDR3 length is 14 residues. Germline V CDR1 and CDR2: SEHNR, FQNEAQ (reference sequence). The V and J ends lost 4 bases and 0 bases respectively, with 9 bases between them. Clones were sequenced by immunoSEQ multiplex PCR, and TCRdb holds only the in-frame ones, with some missing. The repertoire holds approximately 6,000 clones, with roughly 80% as singletons. The sample holds a few counts of this clone. This specimen was PBMCs, taken after anti-PD-1 therapy. This chain connects TRBV7-9 to TRBJ2-5; maybe TRBD1 (6 bases). This clonotype was obtained from a human donor with advanced basal cell or squamous cell carcinoma (not recorded which). The CDR3 bases are TGTGCCAGCAGCTACCGGGACAACCAAGAGACCCAGTACTTC. This gives the protein CASSYRDNQETQYF.